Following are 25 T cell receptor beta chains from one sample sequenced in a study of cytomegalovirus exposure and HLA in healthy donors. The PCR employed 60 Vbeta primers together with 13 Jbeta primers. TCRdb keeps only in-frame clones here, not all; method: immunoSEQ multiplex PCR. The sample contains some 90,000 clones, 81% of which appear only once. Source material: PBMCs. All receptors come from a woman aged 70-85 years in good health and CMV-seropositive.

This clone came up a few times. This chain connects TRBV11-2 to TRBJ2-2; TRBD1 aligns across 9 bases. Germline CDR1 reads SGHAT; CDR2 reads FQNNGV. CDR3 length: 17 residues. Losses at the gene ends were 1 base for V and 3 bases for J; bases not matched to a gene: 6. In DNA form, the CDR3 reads TGTGCCAGCAGCTTAGGAACCGGGACAGGGCACACCGGGGAGCTGTTTTTT. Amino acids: CASSLGTGTGHTGELFF.

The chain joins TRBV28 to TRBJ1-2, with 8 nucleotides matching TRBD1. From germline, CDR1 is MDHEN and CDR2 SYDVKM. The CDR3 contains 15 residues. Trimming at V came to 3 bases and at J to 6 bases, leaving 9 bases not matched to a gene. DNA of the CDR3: TGTGCCAGCAGTTTGTTAATGGCAGGGGGCCATGGCTACACCTTC. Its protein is CASSLLMAGGHGYTF.

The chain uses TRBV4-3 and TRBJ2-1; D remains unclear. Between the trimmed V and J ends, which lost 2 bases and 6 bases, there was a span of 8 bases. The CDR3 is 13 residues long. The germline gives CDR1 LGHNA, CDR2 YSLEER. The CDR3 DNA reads TGCGCCAGCAGCCAATACGGTTCCAATGAGCAGTTCTTC. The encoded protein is CASSQYGSNEQFF.

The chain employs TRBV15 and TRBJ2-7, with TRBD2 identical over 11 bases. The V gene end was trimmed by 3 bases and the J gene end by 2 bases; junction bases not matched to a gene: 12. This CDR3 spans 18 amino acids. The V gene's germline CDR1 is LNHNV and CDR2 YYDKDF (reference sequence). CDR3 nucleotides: TGTGCCACCAGCAGGACCAAGTCCGGGACTAGCGGAGCCTACGAGCAGTACTTC. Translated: CATSRTKSGTSGAYEQYF.

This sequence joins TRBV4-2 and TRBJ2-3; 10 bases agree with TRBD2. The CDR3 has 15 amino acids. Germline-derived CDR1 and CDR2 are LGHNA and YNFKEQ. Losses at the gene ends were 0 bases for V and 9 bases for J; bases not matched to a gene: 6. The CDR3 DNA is TGTGCCAGCAGCCAAGAGCCCCAGCGGGAGGGAACGCAGTATTTT. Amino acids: CASSQEPQREGTQYF.

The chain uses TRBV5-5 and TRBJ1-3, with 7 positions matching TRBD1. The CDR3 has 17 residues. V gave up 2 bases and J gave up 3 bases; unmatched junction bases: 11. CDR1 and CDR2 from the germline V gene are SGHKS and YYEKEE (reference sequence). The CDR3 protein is CASSFTKGQNLGNTIYF. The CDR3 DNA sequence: TGTGCCAGCAGCTTCACCAAGGGACAGAACCTTGGAAACACCATATATTTT.

CDR3 sequence: CASSLGQASEKLFF. In nucleotides, the CDR3 is TGCGCCAGCAGCTTGGGACAGGCGTCTGAAAAACTGTTTTTT. The rearrangement uses TRBV5-1 and TRBJ1-4, with D tentatively TRBD1 (6 bases). Germline CDR1 and CDR2: SGHRS and YFSETQ. There are 14 residues in the CDR3. Trimming removed 0 bases from V and 7 bases from J, with 10 bases in between.

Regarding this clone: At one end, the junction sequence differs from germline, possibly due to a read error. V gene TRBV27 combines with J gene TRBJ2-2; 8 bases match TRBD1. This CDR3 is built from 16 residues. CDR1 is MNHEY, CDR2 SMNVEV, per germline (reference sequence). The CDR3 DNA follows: TGTGCCGGCAGTAACGAAGGGGACAGGCTAGCCGGGGAGCTGTTTTTT. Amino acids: CAGSNEGDRLAGELFF.

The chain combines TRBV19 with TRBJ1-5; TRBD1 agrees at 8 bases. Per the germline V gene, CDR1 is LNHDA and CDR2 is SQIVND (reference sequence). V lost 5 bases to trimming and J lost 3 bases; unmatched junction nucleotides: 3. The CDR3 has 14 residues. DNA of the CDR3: TGTGCCAGTAGTCAGGGGGCGATCAATCAGCCCCAGCATTTT. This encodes CASSQGAINQPQHF.

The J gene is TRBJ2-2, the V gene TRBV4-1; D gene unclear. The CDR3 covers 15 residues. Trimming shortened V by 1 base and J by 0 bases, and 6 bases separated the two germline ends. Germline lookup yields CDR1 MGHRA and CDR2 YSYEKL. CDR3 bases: TGCGCCAGCAGCCAAGTTCTAGCGAACACCGGGGAGCTGTTTTTT. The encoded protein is CASSQVLANTGELFF.

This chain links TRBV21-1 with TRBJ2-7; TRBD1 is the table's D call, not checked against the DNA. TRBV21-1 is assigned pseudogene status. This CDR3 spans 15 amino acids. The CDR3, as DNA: TGTGCCAGCGTCGGGGACAGGGGCTTAACCTACGAGCAGTACTTC. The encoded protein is CASVGDRGLTYEQYF.

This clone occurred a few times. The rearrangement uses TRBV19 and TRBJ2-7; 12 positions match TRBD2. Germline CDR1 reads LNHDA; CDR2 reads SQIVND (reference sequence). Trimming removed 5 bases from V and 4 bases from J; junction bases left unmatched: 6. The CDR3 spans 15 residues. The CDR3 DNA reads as TGTGCCAGTAGTCACCTAGCGGGAGGGCCTTACGAGCAGTACTTC. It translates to CASSHLAGGPYEQYF.

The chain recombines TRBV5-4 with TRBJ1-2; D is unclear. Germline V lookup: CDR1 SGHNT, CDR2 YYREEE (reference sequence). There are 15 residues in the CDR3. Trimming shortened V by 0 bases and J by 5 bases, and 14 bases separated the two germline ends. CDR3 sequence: CASSLVRSSEYGYTF. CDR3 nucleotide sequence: TGTGCCAGCAGCTTGGTACGGTCCTCGGAGTATGGCTACACCTTC.

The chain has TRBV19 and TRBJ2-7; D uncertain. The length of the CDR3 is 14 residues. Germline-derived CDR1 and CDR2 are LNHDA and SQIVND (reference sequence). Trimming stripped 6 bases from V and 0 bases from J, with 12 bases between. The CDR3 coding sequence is TGTGCCAGTAGGTCCGCTACCAACTCCTACGAGCAGTACTTC. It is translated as CASRSATNSYEQYF.

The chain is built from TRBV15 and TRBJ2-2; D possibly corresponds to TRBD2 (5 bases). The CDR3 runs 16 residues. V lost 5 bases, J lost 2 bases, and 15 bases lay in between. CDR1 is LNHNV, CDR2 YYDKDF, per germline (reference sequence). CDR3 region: CATSPRGVSNTGELFF. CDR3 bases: TGTGCCACCAGCCCCCGGGGAGTTAGTAACACCGGGGAGCTGTTTTTT.

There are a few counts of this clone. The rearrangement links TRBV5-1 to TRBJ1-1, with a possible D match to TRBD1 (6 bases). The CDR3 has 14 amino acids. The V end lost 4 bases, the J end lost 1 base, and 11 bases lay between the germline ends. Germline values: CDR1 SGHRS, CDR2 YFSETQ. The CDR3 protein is CASSPGQPNTEAFF. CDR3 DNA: TGCGCCAGCAGCCCGGGACAACCGAACACTGAAGCTTTCTTT.

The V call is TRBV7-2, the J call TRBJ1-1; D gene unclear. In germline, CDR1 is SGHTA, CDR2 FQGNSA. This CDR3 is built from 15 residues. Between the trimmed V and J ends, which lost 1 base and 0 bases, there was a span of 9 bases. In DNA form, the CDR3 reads TGTGCCAGCAGCTTAGGCAGGCTCATGAACACTGAAGCTTTCTTT. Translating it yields CASSLGRLMNTEAFF.

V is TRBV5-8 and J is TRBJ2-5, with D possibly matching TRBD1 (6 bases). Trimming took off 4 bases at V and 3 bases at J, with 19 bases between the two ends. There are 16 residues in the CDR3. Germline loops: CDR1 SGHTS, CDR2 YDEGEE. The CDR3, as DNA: TGTGCCAGCAGCCCTCGGGACACAGGCCTCAAAGAGACCCAGTACTTC. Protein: CASSPRDTGLKETQYF.

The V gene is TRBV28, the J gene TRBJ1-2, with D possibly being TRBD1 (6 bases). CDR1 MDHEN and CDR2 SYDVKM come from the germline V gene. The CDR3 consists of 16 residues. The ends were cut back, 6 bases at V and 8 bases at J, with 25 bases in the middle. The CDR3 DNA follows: TGTGCCAGCAGGGACTCGGAAAAACAGGGTAAAGACGGCTACACCTTC. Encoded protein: CASRDSEKQGKDGYTF.

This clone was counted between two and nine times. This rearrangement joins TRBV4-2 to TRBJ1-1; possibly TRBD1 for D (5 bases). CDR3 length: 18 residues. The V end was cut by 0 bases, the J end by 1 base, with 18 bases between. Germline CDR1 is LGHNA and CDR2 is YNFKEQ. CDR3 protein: CASSQDLGSGGGNTEAFF. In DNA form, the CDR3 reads TGTGCCAGCAGCCAAGATCTGGGCAGCGGGGGAGGGAACACTGAAGCTTTCTTT.

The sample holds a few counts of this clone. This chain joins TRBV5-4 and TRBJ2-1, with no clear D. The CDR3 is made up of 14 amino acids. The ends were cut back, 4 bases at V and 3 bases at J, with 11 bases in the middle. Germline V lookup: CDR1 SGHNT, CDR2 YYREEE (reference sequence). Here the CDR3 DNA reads TGTGCCAGCAGCCAAGATCTCAGCTACAATGAGCAGTTCTTC. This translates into CASSQDLSYNEQFF.

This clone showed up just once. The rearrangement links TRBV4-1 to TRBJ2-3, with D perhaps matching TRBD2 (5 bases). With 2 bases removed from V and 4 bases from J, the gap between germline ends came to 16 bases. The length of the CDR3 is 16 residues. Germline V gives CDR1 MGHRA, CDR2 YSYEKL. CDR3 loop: CASSQPGKVVADTQYF. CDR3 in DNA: TGCGCCAGCAGCCAACCCGGGAAGGTGGTGGCAGATACGCAGTATTTT.

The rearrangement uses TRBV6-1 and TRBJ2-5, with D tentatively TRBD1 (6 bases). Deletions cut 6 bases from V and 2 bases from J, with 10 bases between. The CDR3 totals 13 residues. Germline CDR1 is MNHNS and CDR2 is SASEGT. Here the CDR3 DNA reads TGTGCCAGCAGCAGGACAGAGCAAGAGACCCAGTACTTC. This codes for CASSRTEQETQYF.

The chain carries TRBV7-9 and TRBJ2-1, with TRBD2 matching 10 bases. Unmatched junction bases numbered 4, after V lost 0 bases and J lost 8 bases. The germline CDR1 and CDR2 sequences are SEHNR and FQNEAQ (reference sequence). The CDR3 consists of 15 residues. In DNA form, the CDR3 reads TGTGCCAGCAGCTTAGCCCTAGCGGGAGCCTATGAGCAGTTCTTC. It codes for CASSLALAGAYEQFF. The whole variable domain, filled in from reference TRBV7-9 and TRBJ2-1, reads DTGVSQNPRHKITKRGQNVTFRCDPISEHNRLYWYRQTLGQGPEFLTYFQNEAQLEKSRLLSDRFSAERPKGSFSTLEIQRTEQGDSAMYLCASSLALAGAYEQFFGPGTRLTVL.

The CDR3 loop is CATAMERGRITGELFF. As DNA, the CDR3 is TGTGCCACCGCGATGGAGAGGGGGCGCATCACCGGGGAGCTGTTTTTT. V and J are TRBV19 and TRBJ2-2; 7 bases are a match to TRBD1. The CDR3 runs 16 residues. V shed 10 bases and J 4 bases; nucleotides not matched to a gene: 15. CDR1 is LNHDA and CDR2 is SQIVND in the germline V gene (reference sequence).